This TCR beta chain came from a study of CD8+ T cells in alopecia areata. Treatment reported: oral pan-JAK inhibitor, 5-10 mg twice daily. Trimming cost V 4 bases and J 6 bases; bases outside gene matches: 8. The CDR3 length is 14 residues. Germline-derived CDR1 and CDR2 are LGHNA and YSLEER. Extracted from the samples, RNA was reverse transcribed into cDNA to serve as the sequencing template. Here immunoSEQ multiplex PCR was the method, and the copy in TCRdb shows in-frame clones only, minus some. Among roughly 180,000 clones listed, around 51% were seen once. This sequence was found in a human donor with alopecia areata. Sample: CD8+ T cells sorted from blood, taken between weeks 51 and 54, from a patient treated with tofacitinib. The chain joins TRBV4-3 to TRBJ1-1, with 7 bases aligning to TRBD1. The CDR3, as DNA: TGCGCCAGCAGCCGTACAGGGGAGGGGGCTGAAGCTTTCTTT. This codes for CASSRTGEGAEAFF.